This T cell receptor beta chain stems from a study of response to subunit inactivated influenza vaccine. Comments on this clonotype: Its antigen remains unknown.

TCRdb passed the RT-PCR reads through MiXCR, listing each CDR3 protein once. The sample yields about 800,000 distinct CDR3 sequences, around 21% seen once. Study conclusions and caveats: The authors suggested that every seasonal influenza vaccination recruits few new T cells.

The CDR3 has 14 amino acids. Germline values: CDR1 GTSNPN, CDR2 SVGIG (reference sequence). The V and J ends lost 4 bases and 10 bases, in that order; junction bases with no gene match: 10. This receptor was obtained from a man in his forties or fifties who received an inactivated influenza vaccine. The chain couples TRBV30 to TRBJ1-4; TRBD1 matches at 9 bases. Sequencing was performed on PBMCs from blood, taken approximately 5 days after vaccination. The CDR3 loop is CAWKLGQGGRKLFF. The CDR3 DNA follows: TGTGCCTGGAAGCTGGGACAGGGAGGAAGAAAACTGTTTTTT.